These 13 T cell receptor beta chains originate from one sample sequenced in a study of neurological immune-mediated disorders. Time point meaning: longitudinal time-point 3. Using its own MiXCR run on the 5' RACE reads, TCRdb lists one record per CDR3 protein. The sample yields roughly 49,000 distinct CDR3 sequences, roughly 13% seen once. Sequencing used PBMCs. The receptor set was obtained from a male donor with HTLV-1-associated myelopathy (HAM/TSP).

The table lists this clonotype with many counts. V and J are TRBV12-3 or TRBV12-4 and TRBJ1-4, with D hard to call. The germline V and J ends were trimmed by 1 base and 8 bases, with 8 bases remaining between them. This CDR3 spans 13 amino acids. The DNA of the CDR3 is TGTGCCAGCAGTTTAGGAGGATACGAAAAACTGTTTTTT. Residues: CASSLGGYEKLFF.

This clonotype was detected ten times or more. The CDR3 loop reads CASRRASSTDTQYF. The CDR3, as DNA: TGTGCCAGCAGACGGGCCAGTAGCACAGATACGCAGTATTTT. The V and J genes are TRBV12-3 or TRBV12-4 and TRBJ2-3; D is ambiguous. The CDR3 has 14 residues. V was cut by 6 bases and J by 0 bases, with 10 bases left in between.

The V call is TRBV5-6, the J call TRBJ2-4, with D hard to call. CDR1 is SGHDT, CDR2 YYEEEE, per germline. V lost 4 bases and J 8 bases, leaving 7 bases between the germline ends. The CDR3 contains 11 residues. The CDR3 protein is CASSREDIQYF. The CDR3 DNA sequence: TGTGCCAGCAGCCGAGAAGACATTCAGTACTTC.

This clonotype was recorded many times. This chain uses TRBV5-1 with TRBJ1-1, with D possibly TRBD1 on 6 matching bases. This CDR3 is 15 amino acids long. Trimming removed 1 base from V and 3 bases from J, with 13 bases in between. Germline CDR1 SGHRS, CDR2 YFSETQ. The CDR3: CASSLSAGADTEAFF. The CDR3 nucleotides are TGCGCCAGCAGCTTGTCGGCAGGGGCGGACACTGAAGCTTTCTTT.

This clonotype was seen repeatedly, ten times or more. The rearrangement links TRBV3-1 to TRBJ2-1; the match to TRBD1 covers 8 bases. J was trimmed by 9 bases and V by 1 base; bases with no gene match: 5. The CDR3 has 14 amino acids. CDR1 and CDR2 from the germline V gene are LGHDT and YNNKEL (reference sequence). CDR3 nucleotide sequence: TGTGCCAGCAGCCAAGGGACAGGGTTTGGTGAGCAGTTCTTC. Translation gives CASSQGTGFGEQFF.

This clonotype appeared many times. The CDR3: CSAKPTRSGDEQFF. The CDR3 region has the DNA TGCAGTGCTAAACCGACGAGGAGTGGCGATGAGCAGTTCTTC. The chain has TRBV20-1 and TRBJ2-1; D unclear. Germline V gene lookup returns CDR1 DFQATT and CDR2 SNEGSKA (reference sequence). V was pared by 4 bases and J by 8 bases, with 18 bases between. CDR3 length equals 14 residues.

This clonotype was seen ten or more times. The chain has TRBV9 and TRBJ1-1, with D perhaps TRBD1 (6 bases). Trimming removed 4 bases from V and 5 bases from J, with 18 bases in between. This CDR3 spans 15 amino acids. CDR1 is SGDLS and CDR2 is YYNGEE in the germline V gene. This CDR3 is CASSPPGGRGTEAFF. The CDR3 nucleotides are TGTGCCAGCAGCCCCCCGGGGGGGCGGGGGACTGAAGCTTTCTTT.

The J gene is TRBJ1-2, the V gene TRBV7-8; 7 nucleotides match TRBD1. The CDR3 runs to 17 residues. Unmatched junction bases numbered 9, after V lost 2 bases and J lost 0 bases. From germline, CDR1 is SGHVS and CDR2 FQNEAQ. CDR3 protein: CASSLKVVGTANYGYTF. DNA for the CDR3: TGTGCCAGCAGCTTAAAGGTCGTAGGGACAGCTAACTATGGCTACACCTTC.

This clonotype showed up many times. This chain joins TRBV10-3 and TRBJ2-1; D is possibly TRBD1 or TRBD2 (5 bases each). The CDR3 consists of 12 residues. Between the trimmed V and J ends, which lost 4 bases and 7 bases, there was a span of 8 bases. Per the germline V gene, CDR1 is ENHRY and CDR2 is SYGVKD. CDR3 DNA sequence: TGTGCCATCAGTGCCGGGGCAAATGAGCAGTTCTTC. Its translation: CAISAGANEQFF.

The chain combines TRBV28 with TRBJ2-2, with unresolved D. The germline CDR1 and CDR2 sequences are MDHEN and SYDVKM. The CDR3 extends over 13 amino acids. The ends were cut back, 4 bases at V and 6 bases at J, with 9 bases in the middle. CDR3 in amino acids: CASSSPGPGELFF. CDR3 DNA sequence: TGTGCCAGCAGTTCTCCGGGCCCCGGGGAGCTGTTTTTT.

This rearrangement joins TRBV29-1 to TRBJ2-7; D is uncertain. With 4 bases removed from V and 3 bases from J, the gap between germline ends came to 16 bases. CDR1 is SQVTM and CDR2 is ANQGSEA in the germline V gene. The CDR3 extends over 14 amino acids. For the CDR3, the DNA is TGCAGCGTTGCGATGGTCAACAACCTCTACGAGCAGTACTTC. This codes for CSVAMVNNLYEQYF.

The sample holds many counts of this clonotype. This rearrangement joins TRBV11-2 to TRBJ2-2; D is perhaps TRBD1 (6 bases). Germline V CDR1 and CDR2: SGHAT, FQNNGV. The CDR3 extends over 14 amino acids. Trimming cost V 5 bases and J 6 bases, with 13 bases left between them. The CDR3, as DNA: TGTGCCAGCAGCGTGAACAGGGTGTCCGGGGAGCTGTTTTTT. Protein sequence: CASSVNRVSGELFF.

There are many counts of this clonotype. This rearrangement joins TRBV5-1 to TRBJ1-3; D unresolved. The CDR3 has 15 amino acids. The germline V gene has CDR1 SGHRS and CDR2 YFSETQ. V lost 4 bases and J 0 bases, leaving 11 bases between the germline ends. CDR3 amino acids: CASSQGPYSGNTIYF. The CDR3 DNA sequence: TGCGCCAGCAGCCAAGGGCCTTACTCTGGAAACACCATATATTTT.